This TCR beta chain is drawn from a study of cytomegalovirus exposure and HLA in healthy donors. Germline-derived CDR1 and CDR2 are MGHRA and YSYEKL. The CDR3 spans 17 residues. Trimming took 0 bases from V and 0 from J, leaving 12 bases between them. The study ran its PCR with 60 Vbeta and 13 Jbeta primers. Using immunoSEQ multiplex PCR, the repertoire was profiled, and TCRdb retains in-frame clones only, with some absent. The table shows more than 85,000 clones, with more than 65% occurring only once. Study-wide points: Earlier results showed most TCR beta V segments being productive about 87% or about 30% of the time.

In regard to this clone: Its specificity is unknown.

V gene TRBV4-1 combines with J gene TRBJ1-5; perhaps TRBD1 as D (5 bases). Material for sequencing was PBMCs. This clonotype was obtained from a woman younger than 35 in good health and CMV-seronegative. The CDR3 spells CASSQEDSLYSNQPQHF. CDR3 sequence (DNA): TGCGCCAGCAGCCAAGAAGACAGCCTTTATAGCAATCAGCCCCAGCATTTT.